This T cell receptor beta chain was retrieved from a study of cytomegalovirus exposure and HLA in healthy donors. 60 Vbeta and 13 Jbeta primers were used in PCR. Assay: immunoSEQ multiplex PCR; the TCRdb copy retains only in-frame clones and omits some. Counted here are around 130,000 clones, 80% occurring once; the ten biggest clones make up around 2.5%. The V and J ends lost 5 bases and 4 bases respectively, with 17 bases between them. This CDR3 has 15 amino acids. Germline CDR1 is MNHEY and CDR2 is SMNVEV (reference sequence). Sequencing used PBMCs. The clonotype originates from a man aged 25-45 years in good health and CMV-seronegative. This chain connects TRBV27 to TRBJ1-2; a weak D match, TRBD1 (6 bases). CDR3 in amino acids: CASSPGTPVVYGYTF. The DNA of the CDR3 is TGTGCCAGCAGTCCCGGGACACCCGTCGTCTATGGCTACACCTTC.